Shown below are 11 T cell receptor beta chains from a single sample sequenced in a study of read filtering for tumor transcriptome and immune sequencing. Molecular barcoded adaptors covering alpha/delta and beta/gamma chains were used on 400 ng RNA. TCRdb analysed the reads with MiXCR anew, one entry per CDR3 protein. The sample includes roughly 69,000 distinct CDR3 sequences, around 13% of them seen just once. Material for sequencing was a population of CD138-negative cells sorted from bone marrow. The source is a donor at least 40 years old with multiple myeloma.

In its sample, this clonotype was seen many times. The chain combines TRBV7-9 with TRBJ2-1, with D unresolved. The germline V gene has CDR1 SEHNR and CDR2 FQNEAQ (reference sequence). This CDR3 contains 15 residues. The ends were cut back, 4 bases at V and 3 bases at J, with 13 bases in the middle. The CDR3: CASSSPGSFYNEQFF. DNA of the CDR3: TGTGCCAGCAGCTCCCCAGGCAGTTTCTACAATGAGCAGTTCTTC. Filled out from reference TRBV7-9 and TRBJ2-1, the complete variable domain reads DTGVSQNPRHKITKRGQNVTFRCDPISEHNRLYWYRQTLGQGPEFLTYFQNEAQLEKSRLLSDRFSAERPKGSFSTLEIQRTEQGDSAMYLCASSSPGSFYNEQFFGPGTRLTVL.

This clonotype came up many times. The V gene is TRBV4-3, the J gene TRBJ1-2; weak D call: TRBD1 (6 bases). Trimming removed 0 bases at V and 4 bases at J, with 15 bases between. CDR1 LGHNA and CDR2 YSLEER come from the germline V gene. The CDR3 covers 16 residues. The CDR3: CASSQELGAHTYGYTF. The CDR3 nucleotides are TGCGCCAGCAGCCAAGAATTGGGGGCGCATACCTATGGCTACACCTTC.

The sample holds many counts of this clonotype. The chain is built from TRBV7-2 and TRBJ2-7; TRBD1 matches 11 bases. This CDR3 contains 14 residues. Germline loops: CDR1 SGHTA, CDR2 FQGNSA. V shed 3 bases, J shed 4 bases, and the junction held 2 bases outside the gene matches. The CDR3 protein is CASSFGTGGYEQYF. For the CDR3, the DNA is TGTGCCAGCAGCTTTGGGACAGGGGGATACGAGCAGTACTTC.

This clonotype has at least ten counts. The CDR3 here is CASGSGSYEQYF. As DNA, the CDR3 is TGTGCTAGTGGTTCTGGGTCCTACGAGCAGTACTTC. This chain uses TRBV12-5 with TRBJ2-7; D unresolved. The V gene lost 4 bases and the J gene lost 1 base, with 5 bases spanning the gap. Germline V gives CDR1 LGHNT, CDR2 FRNRAP. The CDR3 loop spans 12 amino acids. The whole variable domain, filled in from reference TRBV12-5 and TRBJ2-7, reads DARVTQTPRHKVTEMGQEVTMRCQPILGHNTVFWYRQTMMQGLELLAYFRNRAPLDDSGMPKDRFSAEMPDATLATLKIQPSEPRDSAVYFCASGSGSYEQYFGPGTRLTVT.

The table lists this clonotype with many counts. J is TRBJ2-3 and V is TRBV5-1; 9 bases line up with TRBD2. The CDR3 is 15 residues long. The trim removed 1 base at V and 1 base at J, leaving 1 base unmatched. From germline, CDR1 is SGHRS and CDR2 YFSETQ. CDR3 amino acids: CASSLRTSGTDTQYF. The CDR3 DNA reads as TGCGCCAGCAGCTTGCGGACTAGCGGCACAGATACGCAGTATTTT.

V is TRBV7-8 and J is TRBJ1-1; no clear D gene. The germline V and J ends were trimmed by 3 bases and 3 bases, with 8 bases remaining between them. The CDR3 loop spans 13 amino acids. Germline CDR1 is SGHVS and CDR2 is FQNEAQ. The CDR3 region is CASSFNSHTEAFF. CDR3 sequence (DNA): TGTGCCAGCAGCTTTAACTCCCACACTGAAGCTTTCTTT.

Comment on this clonotype: This may be a read error: a much more frequent sequence differs by one nucleotide. This chain connects TRBV12-3 or TRBV12-4 to TRBJ2-1, with D possibly TRBD2 on 6 matching bases. Trimming left V 6 bases short and J 6 bases short, with 21 bases between. The CDR3 loop spans 16 amino acids. CDR3 bases: TGTGCCAGCAGATTTTATGGGCGGGAAGTCTCCAATGAGCAGTTCTTC. It specifies CASRFYGREVSNEQFF.

At least ten counts were recorded for this clonotype. The V call is TRBV24-1, the J call TRBJ1-5; 7 positions agree with TRBD1. The V segment lost 2 bases and the J segment 7 bases; nucleotides outside the gene matches: 10. The germline CDR1 and CDR2 sequences are KGHDR and SFDVKD. This CDR3 spans 16 amino acids. CDR3 sequence: CATSDSGTELGQPQHF. Here the CDR3 DNA reads TGTGCCACCAGTGATTCCGGGACAGAACTCGGGCAGCCCCAGCATTTT.

This clonotype came up many times. This chain links TRBV9 with TRBJ2-1; tentatively, D is TRBD2 (5 bases). The CDR3 totals 13 residues. V shed 0 bases and J shed 8 bases, with 9 bases lying between them. Germline CDR1 is SGDLS and CDR2 is YYNGEE. This chain's CDR3 is CASSVVGSDEQFF. CDR3 coding DNA: TGTGCCAGCAGCGTAGTGGGGAGCGATGAGCAGTTCTTC.

As to this clonotype: The germline gene is not matched at one end of the junction; a read error may be the cause. V usage is TRBV5-1 and J usage is TRBJ2-1; 7 nucleotides match TRBD2. The CDR3 loop spans 15 amino acids. CDR1 and CDR2 from the germline V gene are SGHRS and YFSETQ. The DNA for the CDR3 is TGCGCCAGCAGCTTGGCGGGAGGCTCCTACAATGGGCAGTTCTTC. As protein: CASSLAGGSYNGQFF.

This clonotype was observed many times. This rearrangement joins TRBV29-1 to TRBJ1-1; 7 bases are shared with TRBD1. The CDR3 is 13 amino acids. The germline CDR1 and CDR2 sequences are SQVTM and ANQGSEA. V trimming: 6 bases; J trimming: 4 bases; junction bases outside the gene matches: 8. This chain's CDR3 is CSVFMTGSTEAFF. The CDR3 coding sequence is TGCAGCGTATTTATGACAGGGAGCACTGAAGCTTTCTTT.